The rows below give T cell receptor beta chains drawn from one sample of a study of cytomegalovirus exposure and HLA in healthy donors. Some clones are missing from TCRdb's copy, which holds only in-frame ones; the method was immunoSEQ multiplex PCR. This table holds over 120,000 clones, 70% to 90% found once. Sequencing used PBMCs. Every receptor here comes from a woman in her thirties in good health and CMV-seropositive. CDR3s include the opening cysteine and the closing phenylalanine or tryptophan. Fields, in order: D gene, V gene, J gene, clone size, CDR3 DNA, CDR3 protein. A D gene is named only where the DNA matches it firmly. Clone size is given for some rows only: seen once, a few or many times, or a class if the clone is expanded.

D gene: TRBD2
V gene: TRBV2
J gene: TRBJ2-2
clone size: .
CDR3 DNA: TGTGCCAGCAGAACTAGCGGGGGGGACACCGGGGAGCTGTTTTTT
CDR3 protein: CASRTSGGDTGELFF

D gene: TRBD1
V gene: TRBV27
J gene: TRBJ1-2
clone size: .
CDR3 DNA: TGTGCCAGCAGTTCCAGACAGGGGGCGGGCGGCTACACCTTC
CDR3 protein: CASSSRQGAGGYTF

D gene: .
V gene: TRBV10-3
J gene: TRBJ2-1
clone size: once
CDR3 DNA: TGTGCCATCAGCCCCGGGACTCCAGGAGAGCAGTTCTTC
CDR3 protein: CAISPGTPGEQFF

D gene: .
V gene: TRBV6-1
J gene: TRBJ2-5
clone size: once
CDR3 DNA: TGTGCCAGCACTCGTGAAGAGACCCAGTACTTC
CDR3 protein: CASTREETQYF

D gene: .
V gene: TRBV19
J gene: TRBJ2-3
clone size: .
CDR3 DNA: TGTGCCAGTAAACCCAGGGGCGACGGCAGAACATCGCAGTATTTT
CDR3 protein: CASKPRGDGRTSQYF

D gene: .
V gene: TRBV13
J gene: TRBJ2-1
clone size: .
CDR3 DNA: TGTGCCAGCAGCTTAGGTTTTCGGGAAGGTATGGCGGACAATGAGCAGTTCTTC
CDR3 protein: CASSLGFREGMADNEQFF

D gene: TRBD1
V gene: TRBV4-1
J gene: TRBJ2-3
clone size: .
CDR3 DNA: TGCGCCAGCAGCCCTTTAGGACAGGGCACAGATACGCAGTATTTT
CDR3 protein: CASSPLGQGTDTQYF

D gene: .
V gene: TRBV10-3
J gene: TRBJ2-5
clone size: .
CDR3 DNA: TGTGCCATCGGGGCCAGAGGGACACAAGAGACCCAGTACTTC
CDR3 protein: CAIGARGTQETQYF

D gene: .
V gene: TRBV7-2
J gene: TRBJ2-6
clone size: few
CDR3 DNA: TGTGCCAGCAGCAAGAGGGCCTATGTCCTGACTTTC
CDR3 protein: CASSKRAYVLTF

D gene: TRBD1
V gene: TRBV5-1
J gene: TRBJ1-2
clone size: .
CDR3 DNA: TGCGCCAGCGCATACCTTTCCACAGGGGATAGCTATGGCTACACCTTC
CDR3 protein: CASAYLSTGDSYGYTF

D gene: TRBD2
V gene: TRBV13
J gene: TRBJ2-7
clone size: .
CDR3 DNA: TGTGCCAGCAGCACTGGTGCGGGAGGCCACGGCTACGAGCAGTACTTC
CDR3 protein: CASSTGAGGHGYEQYF

D gene: .
V gene: TRBV6-1
J gene: TRBJ2-3
clone size: .
CDR3 DNA: TGTGCCAGCAGTAGAAGGACGCCGCGGGGAGATACGCAGTATTTT
CDR3 protein: CASSRRTPRGDTQYF

D gene: .
V gene: TRBV7-6
J gene: TRBJ2-5
clone size: .
CDR3 DNA: TGTGCCAGCAGCCCCCGGAACAGGGCCCCAGAGACCCAGTACTTC
CDR3 protein: CASSPRNRAPETQYF

D gene: .
V gene: TRBV6-6
J gene: TRBJ2-7
clone size: .
CDR3 DNA: TGTGCCACCCTTGGGACACAGGTTGGAGTCGCCTACGAGCAGTACTTC
CDR3 protein: CATLGTQVGVAYEQYF

D gene: TRBD1
V gene: TRBV5-1
J gene: TRBJ1-5
clone size: .
CDR3 DNA: TGCGCCAGCAGCTTGGGGGCAGGGGGTCAGCCCCAGCATTTT
CDR3 protein: CASSLGAGGQPQHF

D gene: TRBD2
V gene: TRBV7-8
J gene: TRBJ2-1
clone size: few
CDR3 DNA: TGTGCCAGCAGCGGACTAGCAGGCAATGAGCAGTTCTTC
CDR3 protein: CASSGLAGNEQFF